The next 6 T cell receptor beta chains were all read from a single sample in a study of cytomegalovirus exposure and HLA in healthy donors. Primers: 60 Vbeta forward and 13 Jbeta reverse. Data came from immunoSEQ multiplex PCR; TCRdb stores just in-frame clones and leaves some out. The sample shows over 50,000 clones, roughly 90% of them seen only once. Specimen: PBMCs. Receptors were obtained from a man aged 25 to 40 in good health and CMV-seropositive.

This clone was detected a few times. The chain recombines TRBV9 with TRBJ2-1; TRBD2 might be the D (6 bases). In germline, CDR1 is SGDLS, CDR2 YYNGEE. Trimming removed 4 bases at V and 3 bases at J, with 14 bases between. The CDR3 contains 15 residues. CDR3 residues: CASSSRDFLYNEQFF. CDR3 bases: TGTGCCAGCAGCTCCCGGGACTTCCTCTACAATGAGCAGTTCTTC.

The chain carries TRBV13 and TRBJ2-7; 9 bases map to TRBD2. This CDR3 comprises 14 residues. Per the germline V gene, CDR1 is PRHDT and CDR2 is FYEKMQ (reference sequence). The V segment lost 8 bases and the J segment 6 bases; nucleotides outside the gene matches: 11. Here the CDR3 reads CASRPIAGVTEQYF. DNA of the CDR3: TGTGCCAGCCGTCCTATAGCGGGAGTTACCGAGCAGTACTTC. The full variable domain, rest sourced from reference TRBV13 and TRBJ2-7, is AAGVIQSPRHLIKEKRETATLKCYPIPRHDTVYWYQQGPGQDPQFLISFYEKMQSDKGSIPDRFSAQQFSDYHSELNMSSLELGDSALYFCASRPIAGVTEQYFGPGTRLTVT.

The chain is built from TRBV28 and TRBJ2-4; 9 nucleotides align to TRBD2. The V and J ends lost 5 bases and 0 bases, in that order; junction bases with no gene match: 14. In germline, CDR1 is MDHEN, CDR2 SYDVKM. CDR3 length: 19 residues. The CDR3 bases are TGTGCCAGCAGTCCGGGTAGCGGGGGCGCGTTCCAAGCCAAAAACATTCAGTACTTC. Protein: CASSPGSGGAFQAKNIQYF.

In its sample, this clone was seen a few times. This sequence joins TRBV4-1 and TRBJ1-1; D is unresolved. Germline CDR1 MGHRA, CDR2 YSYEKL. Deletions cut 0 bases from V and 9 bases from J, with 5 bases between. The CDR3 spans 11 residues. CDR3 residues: CASSQDLKAFF. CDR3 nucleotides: TGCGCCAGCAGCCAAGATTTAAAAGCTTTCTTT.

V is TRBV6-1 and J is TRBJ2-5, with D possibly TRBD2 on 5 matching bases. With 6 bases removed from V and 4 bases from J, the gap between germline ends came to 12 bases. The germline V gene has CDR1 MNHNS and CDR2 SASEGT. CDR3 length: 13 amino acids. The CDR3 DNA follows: TGTGCCAGCAGGCACAGCGGAGGAGAGACCCAGTACTTC. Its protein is CASRHSGGETQYF.

This CDR3 is CASGDRISYEQYF. DNA for the CDR3: TGTGCCAGTGGGGACAGAATTTCCTACGAGCAGTACTTC. The genes are TRBV19 and TRBJ2-7; 7 bases line up with TRBD1. The CDR3 covers 13 residues. Trimming at V came to 8 bases and at J to 1 base, leaving 5 bases not matched to a gene. Germline CDR1 reads LNHDA; CDR2 reads SQIVND (reference sequence).